This TCR beta chain stems from a study of CD8 T cells in ankylosing spondylitis. Scientists made TCR beta libraries using quantitative 5'-RACE with molecular barcodes. TCRdb ran MiXCR on the 5' RACE reads and lists one entry per CDR3 protein. The table has 350,000 or so distinct CDR3 sequences, approximately 14% seen once. In this sample, this clonotype turned up a few times. Its antigen is unknown. Whole-study findings and limits: Roughly eight highly homologous variants formed a TCR beta motif that appeared characteristic of ankylosing spondylitis blood. Disease-linked clones were found to be CD8+ and relatively rare in peripheral blood.

Trimming pared 4 bases from V and 4 bases from J, leaving 13 bases between. Germline values: CDR1 SEHNR, CDR2 FQNEAQ (reference sequence). This CDR3 has 14 residues. This TCR was sampled from a male donor with ankylosing spondylitis or in good health (not recorded which). The material sequenced was blood, either unsorted or a sorted T cell fraction (not recorded which). The J gene is TRBJ1-1, the V gene TRBV7-9, with a tentative D call TRBD1 (5 bases). In DNA, the CDR3 is TGTGCCAGCAGCTCCCGAGGGGAGAGCACTGAAGCTTTCTTT. It translates to CASSSRGESTEAFF.